The T cell receptor beta chain described here comes from a study of T cell repertoires in cytomegalovirus infection. Study-wide background: CMV infection and matching HLA type were both indicated by public TCR beta signatures.

TCRdb processed the reads anew with MiXCR; each CDR3 protein has one entry. Counted here are nearly 450,000 distinct CDR3 sequences, roughly 31% occurring once; the ten biggest clones make up roughly 13%. Only a few counts were recorded for this clonotype. The sample taken for sequencing was PBMCs. This TCR derives from a human donor in good health (CMV status not recorded). Some clones in this sample may be carry-over from other donors' samples.

The CDR3 nucleotides read TGTGCCAGCAGCTTATACGGGGAAAGCGATGAGCAGTTCTTC. This gives the protein CASSLYGESDEQFF. The V call is TRBV7-3, the J call TRBJ2-1; a possible D gene is TRBD2 (5 bases). The germline CDR1 and CDR2 sequences are SGHTA and FQGTGA. The CDR3 runs 14 residues. V lost 2 bases and J 8 bases, leaving 13 bases between the germline ends. Full variable domain (remainder filled in from reference TRBV7-3 and TRBJ2-1): GAGVSQTPSNKVTEKGKYVELRCDPISGHTALYWYRQSLGQGPEFLIYFQGTGAADDSGLPNDRFFAVRPEGSVSTLKIQRTERGDSAVYLCASSLYGESDEQFFGPGTRLTVL.